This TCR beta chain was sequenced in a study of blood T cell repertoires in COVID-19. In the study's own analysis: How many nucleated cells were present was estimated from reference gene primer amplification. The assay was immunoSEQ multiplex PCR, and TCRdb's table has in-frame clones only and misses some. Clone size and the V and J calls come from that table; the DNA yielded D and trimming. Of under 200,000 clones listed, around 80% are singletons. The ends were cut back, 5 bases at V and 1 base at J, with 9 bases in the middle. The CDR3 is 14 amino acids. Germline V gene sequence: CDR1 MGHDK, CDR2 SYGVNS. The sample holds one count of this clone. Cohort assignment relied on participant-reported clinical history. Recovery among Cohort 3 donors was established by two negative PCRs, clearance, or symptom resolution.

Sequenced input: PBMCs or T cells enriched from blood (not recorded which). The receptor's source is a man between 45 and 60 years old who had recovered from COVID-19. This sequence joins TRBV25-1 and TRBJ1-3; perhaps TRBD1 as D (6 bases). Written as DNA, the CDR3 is TGTGCCAGCAGTACTACAGGGTCTGGAAACACCATATATTTT. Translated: CASSTTGSGNTIYF.